A single sample is the source of the 14 T cell receptor beta chains below, sequenced in a study of Graves' ophthalmopathy and Graves' hyperthyroidism. Amplification targeted the TCR beta CDR3 regions, with RNA transcripts as the source material. The workflow started with a first-round RT-PCR run with HTBI primers and then moved on to a second-round multiplex PCR. TCRdb re-analysed the multiplex PCR reads in MiXCR, keeping a single row per CDR3 protein. The data hold roughly 380,000 distinct CDR3 sequences, with 15% observed a single time. The sequencing input was peripheral blood. All receptors come from a woman aged 18 to 35 with stable Graves' hyperthyroidism.

This clonotype was detected only a few times. The chain recombines TRBV29-1 with TRBJ2-7; no reliable D call. Trimming stripped 6 bases from V and 2 bases from J, with 11 bases between. Germline loops: CDR1 SQVTM, CDR2 ANQGSEA. The CDR3 contains 12 residues. CDR3 nucleotide sequence: TGCAGCGTCTACACCAGGCCCTACGAGCAGTACTTC. Its protein is CSVYTRPYEQYF.

This clonotype was recorded many times. The chain uses TRBV12-3 or TRBV12-4 and TRBJ1-1; D is unclear. Trimming took 3 bases from V and 5 from J, leaving 10 bases between them. This CDR3 comprises 13 residues. The CDR3 bases are TGTGCCAGCAGTTTCTTGAGAGGGACTGAAGCTTTCTTT. Its protein is CASSFLRGTEAFF.

Many counts were recorded for this clonotype. The genes are TRBV12-3 or TRBV12-4 and TRBJ2-4, with TRBD2 as a possible D gene (5 bases). V was shortened by 5 bases and J by 1 base, with 15 bases between the two germline ends. The CDR3 covers 16 residues. The CDR3 is CASSPGTRRAKNIQYF. The CDR3 region has the DNA TGTGCCAGCAGTCCTGGCACCCGGAGGGCCAAAAACATTCAGTACTTC.

The table lists this clonotype with many counts. CDR3 nucleotides: TGTGCCAGCAGCGCACAGGGGGCCGGGGAGCTGTTTTTT. Protein sequence: CASSAQGAGELFF. The chain combines TRBV7-3 with TRBJ2-2, with 8 positions matching TRBD1. Trimming took 5 bases from V and 6 from J; bases not matched to a gene: 2. Germline V lookup: CDR1 SGHTA, CDR2 FQGTGA. The CDR3 spans 13 residues.

Ten or more counts support this clonotype. This sequence joins TRBV20-1 and TRBJ2-7; 8 bases are a match to TRBD1. CDR3 length: 14 residues. Germline CDR1 is DFQATT and CDR2 is SNEGSKA (reference sequence). V lost 3 bases, J lost 4 bases, and 8 bases stayed unmatched. This chain's CDR3 is CSASEIGQGYEQYF. In nucleotides, the CDR3 is TGCAGTGCTAGCGAAATCGGACAGGGATACGAGCAGTACTTC.

In its sample, this clonotype was seen many times. V usage is TRBV7-9 and J usage is TRBJ1-2, with no clear D. The CDR3 spans 15 residues. Germline CDR1 and CDR2: SEHNR and FQNEAQ (reference sequence). V shed 4 bases and J shed 1 base, with 13 bases lying between them. The CDR3 DNA is TGTGCCAGCAGCTCTCTCACCCCTCTTAACTATGGCTACACCTTC. This gives the protein CASSSLTPLNYGYTF.

This clonotype has at least ten counts. This rearrangement joins TRBV6-5 to TRBJ2-5, with D unclear. The length of the CDR3 is 13 residues. Germline CDR1 is MNHEY and CDR2 is SVGAGI. The V gene lost 8 bases and the J gene lost 4 bases, with 14 bases spanning the gap. The CDR3 nucleotides read TGTGCCAGCGCCTCGACCAGTCGAGAGACCCAGTACTTC. Translated: CASASTSRETQYF.

The table lists this clonotype with many counts. The rearrangement uses TRBV5-1 and TRBJ1-1; 10 nucleotides align to TRBD1. The CDR3 is made up of 13 amino acids. V lost 4 bases to trimming and J lost 6 bases; unmatched junction nucleotides: 3. Looked up from germline, CDR1 is SGHRS and CDR2 is YFSETQ. CDR3 bases: TGCGCCAGCAGCCCCGGACAGGGGGCTGAAGCTTTCTTT. It codes for CASSPGQGAEAFF.

This clonotype was seen repeatedly, ten times or more. The rearrangement uses TRBV20-1 and TRBJ1-1; maybe TRBD1 (6 bases). Germline lookup yields CDR1 DFQATT and CDR2 SNEGSKA (reference sequence). The V gene lost 8 bases and the J gene lost 1 base, with 14 bases spanning the gap. This CDR3 is built from 13 residues. The CDR3 spells CSPGGGANTEAFF. For the CDR3, the DNA is TGCAGTCCCGGAGGGGGGGCGAACACTGAAGCTTTCTTT.

This clonotype occurred many times. This chain uses TRBV6-1 with TRBJ1-5; possibly TRBD1 for D (6 bases). Germline V CDR1 and CDR2: MNHNS, SASEGT. The CDR3 is 17 amino acids. The germline V and J ends were trimmed by 2 bases and 0 bases, with 14 bases remaining between them. The CDR3 sequence is CASSEFRDTYSNQPQHF. CDR3 in DNA: TGTGCCAGCAGTGAATTCCGGGACACTTATAGCAATCAGCCCCAGCATTTT.

This clonotype was detected ten times or more. The chain employs TRBV12-3 or TRBV12-4 and TRBJ2-5; TRBD2 agrees at 15 bases. This CDR3 has 20 residues. Trimming cost V 8 bases and J 0 bases; bases outside gene matches: 16. The CDR3 DNA reads as TGTGCCAGCTGCCCCGGGACTAGCGGGGGGCTCCTTTCGTACCAAGAGACCCAGTACTTC. Translating it yields CASCPGTSGGLLSYQETQYF.

This clonotype was observed at least ten times. The rearrangement links TRBV5-1 to TRBJ1-1; possibly TRBD1 for D (5 bases). Germline V gene lookup returns CDR1 SGHRS and CDR2 YFSETQ. V was pared by 4 bases and J by 0 bases, with 10 bases between. This CDR3 region has 14 residues. The CDR3 bases are TGCGCCAGCAGCGGGACGACCATGAACACTGAAGCTTTCTTT. Translated: CASSGTTMNTEAFF. Supplemented by reference TRBV5-1 and TRBJ1-1, the full variable domain reads KAGVTQTPRYLIKTRGQQVTLSCSPISGHRSVSWYQQTPGQGLQFLFEYFSETQRNKGNFPGRFSGRQFSNSRSEMNVSTLELGDSALYLCASSGTTMNTEAFFGQGTRLTVV.

This chain connects TRBV29-1 to TRBJ1-2; D is undetermined. This CDR3 has 13 residues. Germline V gene lookup returns CDR1 SQVTM and CDR2 ANQGSEA. The V end lost 6 bases, the J end lost 2 bases, and 13 bases lay between the germline ends. CDR3 DNA: TGCAGCGTCCTGCGGGGAGTGAACTATGGCTACACCTTC. It specifies CSVLRGVNYGYTF.

This clonotype was counted ten times or more. The rearrangement joins TRBV18 to TRBJ1-2; D remains ambiguous. CDR3 size: 13 residues. The V end lost 3 bases, the J end lost 1 base, and 6 bases lay between the germline ends. CDR1 is KGHSH and CDR2 is LQKENI in the germline V gene. CDR3 bases: TGTGCCAGCTCACCCAATTATAACTATGGCTACACCTTC. Translating it yields CASSPNYNYGYTF.